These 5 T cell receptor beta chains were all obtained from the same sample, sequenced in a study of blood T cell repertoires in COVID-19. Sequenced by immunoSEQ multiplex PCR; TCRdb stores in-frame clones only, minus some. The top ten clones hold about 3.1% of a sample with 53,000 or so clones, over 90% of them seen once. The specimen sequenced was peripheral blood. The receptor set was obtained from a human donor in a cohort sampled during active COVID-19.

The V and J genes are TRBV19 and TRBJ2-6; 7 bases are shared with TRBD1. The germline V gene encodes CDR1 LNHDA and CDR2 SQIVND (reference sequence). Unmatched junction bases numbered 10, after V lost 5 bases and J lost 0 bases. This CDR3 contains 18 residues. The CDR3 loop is CASSFEQGLFSGANVLTF. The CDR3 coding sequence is TGTGCCAGTAGTTTTGAACAGGGGTTATTCTCTGGGGCCAACGTCCTGACTTTC.

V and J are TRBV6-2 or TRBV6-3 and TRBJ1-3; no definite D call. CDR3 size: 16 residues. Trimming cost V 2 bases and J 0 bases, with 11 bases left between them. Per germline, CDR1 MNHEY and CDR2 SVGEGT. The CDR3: CASSYLPYSSGNTIYF. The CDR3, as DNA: TGTGCCAGCAGTTACCTCCCGTACAGCTCTGGAAACACCATATATTTT.

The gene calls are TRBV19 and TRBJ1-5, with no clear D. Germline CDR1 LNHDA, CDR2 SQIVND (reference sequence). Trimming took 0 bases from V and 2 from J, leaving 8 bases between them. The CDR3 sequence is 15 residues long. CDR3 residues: CASSIDGGRNQPQHF. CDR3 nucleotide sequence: TGTGCCAGTAGTATAGACGGCGGGCGCAATCAGCCCCAGCATTTT.

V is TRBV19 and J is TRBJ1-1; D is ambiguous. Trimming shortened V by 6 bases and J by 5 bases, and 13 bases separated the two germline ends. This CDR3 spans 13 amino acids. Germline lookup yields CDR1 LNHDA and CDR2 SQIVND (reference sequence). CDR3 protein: CASSFSRETEAFF. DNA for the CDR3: TGTGCCAGTAGCTTCTCACGGGAAACTGAAGCTTTCTTT.

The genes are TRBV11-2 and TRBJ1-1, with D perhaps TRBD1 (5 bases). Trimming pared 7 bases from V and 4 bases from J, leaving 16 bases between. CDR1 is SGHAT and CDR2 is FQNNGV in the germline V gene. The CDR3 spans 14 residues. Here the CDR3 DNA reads TGTGCCAGCACCCTCTTGCCCGGGGGCACTGAAGCTTTCTTT. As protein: CASTLLPGGTEAFF.